This T cell receptor (beta chain) stems from a study of blood T cell repertoires in COVID-19. TCRdb keeps only in-frame clones here, not all; method: immunoSEQ multiplex PCR. The sample yields some 100,000 clones, 85% seen once. There are 16 residues in the CDR3. Germline loops: CDR1 SGHNT, CDR2 YYREEE (reference sequence). Trimming shortened V by 4 bases and J by 8 bases, and 21 bases separated the two germline ends. The source material was peripheral blood. The chain links TRBV5-4 to TRBJ1-4, with D perhaps matching TRBD1 (6 bases). The source of this sequence is a woman in her 70s with active or convalescent COVID-19. The DNA of the CDR3 is TGTGCCAGCAGCCCAGGCCAGGGCGCGGACAGCGAAAAACTGTTTTTT. As protein: CASSPGQGADSEKLFF. The full variable domain, in which reference TRBV5-4 and TRBJ1-4 provide the parts outside the CDR3, is ETGVTQSPTHLIKTRGQQVTLRCSSQSGHNTVSWYQQALGQGPQFIFQYYREEENGRGNFPPRFSGLQFPNYSSELNVNALELDDSALYLCASSPGQGADSEKLFFGSGTQLSVL.